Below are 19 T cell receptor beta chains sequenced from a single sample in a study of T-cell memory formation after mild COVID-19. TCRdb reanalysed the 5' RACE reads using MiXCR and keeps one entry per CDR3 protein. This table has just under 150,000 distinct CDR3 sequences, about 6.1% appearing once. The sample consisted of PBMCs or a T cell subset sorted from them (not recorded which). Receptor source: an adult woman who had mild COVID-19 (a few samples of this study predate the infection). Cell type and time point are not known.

Written as DNA, the CDR3 is TGTGCCAGCAGCCCCCGGGGCGGGAGAACCTACGAGCAGTACTTC. This encodes CASSPRGGRTYEQYF. The gene calls are TRBV3-1 and TRBJ2-7; TRBD2 aligns across 7 bases. V dropped 4 bases and J dropped 2; count of bases not matched to a gene: 8. This CDR3 has 15 residues. Germline CDR1 LGHDT, CDR2 YNNKEL (reference sequence).

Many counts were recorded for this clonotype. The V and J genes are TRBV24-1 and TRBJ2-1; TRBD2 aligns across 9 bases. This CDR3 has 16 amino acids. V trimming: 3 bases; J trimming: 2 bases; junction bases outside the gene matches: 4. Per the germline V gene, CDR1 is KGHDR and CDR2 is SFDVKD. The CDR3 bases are TGTGCCACCAGTGATGCGGGAGGGGTCGCCTACAATGAGCAGTTCTTC. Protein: CATSDAGGVAYNEQFF.

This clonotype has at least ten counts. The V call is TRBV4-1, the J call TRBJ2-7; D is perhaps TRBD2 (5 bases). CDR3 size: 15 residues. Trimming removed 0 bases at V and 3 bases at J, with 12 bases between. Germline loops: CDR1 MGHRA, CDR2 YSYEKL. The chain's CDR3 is CASSQDGVAYYEQYF. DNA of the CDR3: TGCGCCAGCAGCCAAGATGGGGTAGCGTACTACGAGCAGTACTTC.

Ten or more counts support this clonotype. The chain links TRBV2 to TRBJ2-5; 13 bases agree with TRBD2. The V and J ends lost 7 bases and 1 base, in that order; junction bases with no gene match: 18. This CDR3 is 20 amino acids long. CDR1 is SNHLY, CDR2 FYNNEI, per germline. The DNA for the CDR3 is TGTGCCAGCATTCCGCGGACTAGCGGGGGCACACGCCATTCCCAAGAGACCCAGTACTTC. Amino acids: CASIPRTSGGTRHSQETQYF.

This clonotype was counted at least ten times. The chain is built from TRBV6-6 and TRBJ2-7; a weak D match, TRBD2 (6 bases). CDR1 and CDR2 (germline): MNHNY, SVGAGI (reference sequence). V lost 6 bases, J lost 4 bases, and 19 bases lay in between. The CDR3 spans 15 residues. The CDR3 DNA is TGTGCCAGCAGGAGAGTGCGGGACGGACATTACGAGCAGTACTTC. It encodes CASRRVRDGHYEQYF.

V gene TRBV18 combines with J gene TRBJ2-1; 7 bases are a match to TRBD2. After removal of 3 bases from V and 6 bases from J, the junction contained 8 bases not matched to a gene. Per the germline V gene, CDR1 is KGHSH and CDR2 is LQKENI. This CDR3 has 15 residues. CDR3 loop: CASSPPTAGSNEQFF. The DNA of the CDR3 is TGTGCCAGCTCACCGCCGACAGCGGGGTCCAATGAGCAGTTCTTC.

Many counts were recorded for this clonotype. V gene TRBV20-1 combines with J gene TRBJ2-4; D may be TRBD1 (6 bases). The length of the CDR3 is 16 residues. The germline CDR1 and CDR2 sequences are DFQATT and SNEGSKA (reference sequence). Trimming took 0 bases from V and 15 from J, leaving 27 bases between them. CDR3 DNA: TGCAGTGCTAGAGATCTGTACAGGGCCAATACTAGGTTCGGGTACTTC. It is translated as CSARDLYRANTRFGYF.

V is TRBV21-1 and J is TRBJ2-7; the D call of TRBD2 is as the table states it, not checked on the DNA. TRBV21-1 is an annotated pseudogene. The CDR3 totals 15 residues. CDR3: CASSSYNGRAWEQYF. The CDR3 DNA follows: TGTGCCAGCAGCAGCTACAACGGGAGGGCCTGGGAGCAGTACTTC.

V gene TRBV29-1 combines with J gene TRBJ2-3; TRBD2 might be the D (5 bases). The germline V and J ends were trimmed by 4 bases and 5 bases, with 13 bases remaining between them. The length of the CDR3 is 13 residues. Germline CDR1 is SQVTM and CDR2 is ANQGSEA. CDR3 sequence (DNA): TGCAGCGTTGCAGCGGTAGGTGGAGATACGCAGTATTTT. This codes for CSVAAVGGDTQYF.

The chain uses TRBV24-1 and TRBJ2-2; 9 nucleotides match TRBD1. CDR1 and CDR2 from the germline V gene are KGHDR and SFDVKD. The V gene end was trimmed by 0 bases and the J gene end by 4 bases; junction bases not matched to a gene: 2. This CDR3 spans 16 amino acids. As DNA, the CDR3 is TGTGCCACCAGTGATTTGGACAGGGGGGTCACCGGGGAGCTGTTTTTT. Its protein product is CATSDLDRGVTGELFF.

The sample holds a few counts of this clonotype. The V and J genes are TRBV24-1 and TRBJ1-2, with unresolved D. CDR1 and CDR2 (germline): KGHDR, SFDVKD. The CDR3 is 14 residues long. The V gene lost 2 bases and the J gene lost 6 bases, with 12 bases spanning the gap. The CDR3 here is CATSDSGRLDGYTF. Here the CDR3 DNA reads TGTGCCACCAGTGATTCGGGCCGTTTGGATGGCTACACCTTC.

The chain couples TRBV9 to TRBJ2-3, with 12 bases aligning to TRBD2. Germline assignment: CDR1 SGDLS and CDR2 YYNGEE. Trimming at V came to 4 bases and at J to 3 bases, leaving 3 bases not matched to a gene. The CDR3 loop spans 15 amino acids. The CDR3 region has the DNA TGTGCCAGCAGCAAGACTAGCGGGGGAACAGATACGCAGTATTTT. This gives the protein CASSKTSGGTDTQYF. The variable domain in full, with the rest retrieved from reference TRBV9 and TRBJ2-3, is DSGVTQTPKHLITATGQRVTLRCSPRSGDLSVYWYQQSLDQGLQFLIQYYNGEERAKGNILERFSAQQFPDLHSELNLSSLELGDSALYFCASSKTSGGTDTQYFGPGTRLTVL.

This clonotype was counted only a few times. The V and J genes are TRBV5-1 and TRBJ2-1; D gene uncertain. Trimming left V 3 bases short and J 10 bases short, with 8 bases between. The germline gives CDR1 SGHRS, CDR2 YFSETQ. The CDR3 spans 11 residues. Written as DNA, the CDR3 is TGCGCCAGCAGCTCGGATAGCGAGCAGTTCTTC. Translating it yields CASSSDSEQFF.

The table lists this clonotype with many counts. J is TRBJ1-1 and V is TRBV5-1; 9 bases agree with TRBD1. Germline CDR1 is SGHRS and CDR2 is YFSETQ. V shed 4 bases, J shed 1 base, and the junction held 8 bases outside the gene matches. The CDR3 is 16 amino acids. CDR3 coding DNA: TGCGCCAGCAGCCCTCGATCGGGACAGGGGAACACTGAAGCTTTCTTT. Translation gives CASSPRSGQGNTEAFF.

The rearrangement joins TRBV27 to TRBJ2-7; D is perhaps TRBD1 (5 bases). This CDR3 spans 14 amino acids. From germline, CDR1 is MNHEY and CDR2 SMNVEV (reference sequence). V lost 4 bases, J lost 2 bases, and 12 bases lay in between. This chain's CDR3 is CASSWAGPTYEQYF. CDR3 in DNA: TGTGCCAGCAGTTGGGCAGGGCCCACCTACGAGCAGTACTTC.

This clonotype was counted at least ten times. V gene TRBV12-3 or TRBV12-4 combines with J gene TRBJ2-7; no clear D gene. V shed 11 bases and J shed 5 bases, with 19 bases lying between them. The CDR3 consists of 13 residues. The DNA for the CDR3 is TGTGCCGACCCGACGACCTTAAGCGACGAGCAGTACTTC. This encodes CADPTTLSDEQYF.

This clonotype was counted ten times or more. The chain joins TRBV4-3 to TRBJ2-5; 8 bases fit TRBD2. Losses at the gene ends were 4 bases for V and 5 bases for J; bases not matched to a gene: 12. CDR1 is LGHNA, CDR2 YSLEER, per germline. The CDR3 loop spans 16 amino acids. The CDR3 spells CASSPSAGGMGETQYF. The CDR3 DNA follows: TGCGCCAGCAGCCCGAGTGCGGGGGGCATGGGGGAGACCCAGTACTTC.

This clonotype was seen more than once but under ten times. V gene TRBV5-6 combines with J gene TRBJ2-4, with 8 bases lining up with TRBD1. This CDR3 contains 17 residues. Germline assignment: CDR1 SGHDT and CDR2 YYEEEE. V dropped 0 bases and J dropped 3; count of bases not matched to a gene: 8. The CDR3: CASSLETGDVGKNIQYF. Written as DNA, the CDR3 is TGTGCCAGCAGCTTGGAGACAGGGGACGTGGGCAAAAACATTCAGTACTTC.

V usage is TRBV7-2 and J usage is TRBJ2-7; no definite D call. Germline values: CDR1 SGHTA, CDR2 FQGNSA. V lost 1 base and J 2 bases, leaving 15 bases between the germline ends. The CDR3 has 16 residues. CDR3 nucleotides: TGTGCCAGCAGCTTAGAGCTGGGCTTAAAACCCTACGAGCAGTACTTC. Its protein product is CASSLELGLKPYEQYF.